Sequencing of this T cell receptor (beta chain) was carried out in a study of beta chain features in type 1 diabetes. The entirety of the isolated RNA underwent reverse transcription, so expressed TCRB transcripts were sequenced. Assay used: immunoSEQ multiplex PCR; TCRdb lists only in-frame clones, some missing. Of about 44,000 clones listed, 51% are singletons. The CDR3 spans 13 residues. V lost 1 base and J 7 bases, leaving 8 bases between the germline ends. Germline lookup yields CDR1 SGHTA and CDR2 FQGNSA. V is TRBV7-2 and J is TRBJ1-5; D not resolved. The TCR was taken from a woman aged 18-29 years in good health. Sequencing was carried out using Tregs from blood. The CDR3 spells CASSLGGKQPQHF. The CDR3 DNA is TGTGCCAGCAGCTTAGGAGGAAAACAGCCCCAGCATTTT.